These 22 T cell receptor beta chains share one sample of origin, sequenced in a study of cytomegalovirus exposure and HLA in healthy donors. Use of 60 Vbeta and 13 Jbeta primers characterized the PCR. TCRdb keeps only in-frame clones here, not all; method: immunoSEQ multiplex PCR. The sample includes roughly 240,000 clones, roughly 78% of them seen just once. The sequenced sample was PBMCs. These receptors originate from a boy aged 5-17 years in good health and CMV-seronegative.

This rearrangement joins TRBV7-9 to TRBJ2-7, with 8 bases fitting TRBD1. V lost 5 bases, J lost 7 bases, and 16 bases stayed unmatched. Germline lookup yields CDR1 SEHNR and CDR2 FQNEAQ (reference sequence). This CDR3 has 16 residues. This chain's CDR3 is CASSTSMGTGPKEQYF. The CDR3 bases are TGTGCCAGCAGCACGTCCATGGGGACAGGCCCTAAGGAGCAGTACTTC. Full variable domain (remainder filled in from reference TRBV7-9 and TRBJ2-7): DTGVSQNPRHKITKRGQNVTFRCDPISEHNRLYWYRQTLGQGPEFLTYFQNEAQLEKSRLLSDRFSAERPKGSFSTLEIQRTEQGDSAMYLCASSTSMGTGPKEQYFGPGTRLTVT.

This clone is a singleton in its sample. This sequence joins TRBV30 and TRBJ1-4, with 8 bases matching TRBD1. Trimming removed 3 bases from V and 3 bases from J; junction bases left unmatched: 6. The CDR3 is 15 residues long. The germline V gene has CDR1 GTSNPN and CDR2 SVGIG (reference sequence). The CDR3 sequence: CAWSAGGGSNEKLFF. The CDR3 DNA reads TGTGCCTGGAGCGCAGGGGGCGGTTCTAATGAAAAACTGTTTTTT.

V gene TRBV29-1 combines with J gene TRBJ1-1; D unresolved. Germline V gene lookup returns CDR1 SQVTM and CDR2 ANQGSEA. V shed 4 bases and J shed 3 bases, with 15 bases lying between them. This CDR3 is 14 amino acids long. CDR3: CSVAAEVLYTEAFF. In DNA, the CDR3 is TGCAGCGTTGCAGCAGAGGTTTTGTACACTGAAGCTTTCTTT.

This chain joins TRBV9 and TRBJ1-2; no firm D call. Germline V gene sequence: CDR1 SGDLS, CDR2 YYNGEE. The V gene lost 6 bases and the J gene lost 3 bases, with 18 bases spanning the gap. The CDR3 consists of 15 residues. CDR3 coding DNA: TGTGCCAGCACTAACCAGGCCTTAGGATACTATGGCTACACCTTC. Its protein product is CASTNQALGYYGYTF.

This chain connects TRBV11-2 to TRBJ2-3; D perhaps matches TRBD2 (7 bases). Trimming left V 2 bases short and J 5 bases short, with 14 bases between. Germline CDR1 SGHAT, CDR2 FQNNGV. The CDR3 runs 15 residues. In DNA form, the CDR3 reads TGTGCCAGCAGCTTACGGGGGGCGGGTGGAGATACGCAGTATTTT. The encoded protein is CASSLRGAGGDTQYF. The complete variable domain, with remaining parts taken from reference TRBV11-2 and TRBJ2-3, reads EAGVAQSPRYKIIEKRQSVAFWCNPISGHATLYWYQQILGQGPKLLIQFQNNGVVDDSQLPKDRFSAERLKGVDSTLKIQPAKLEDSAVYLCASSLRGAGGDTQYFGPGTRLTVL.

This chain uses TRBV19 with TRBJ1-5; TRBD1 agrees at 9 bases. The germline CDR1 and CDR2 sequences are LNHDA and SQIVND (reference sequence). After removal of 3 bases from V and 4 bases from J, the junction contained 4 bases not matched to a gene. CDR3 length: 15 amino acids. CDR3 in amino acids: CASSIHRGLNQPQHF. The CDR3 region has the DNA TGTGCCAGTAGTATCCACAGGGGGCTAAATCAGCCCCAGCATTTT.

This clone came up a few times. The rearrangement links TRBV30 to TRBJ2-1; a possible D gene is TRBD2 (5 bases). Per the germline V gene, CDR1 is GTSNPN and CDR2 is SVGIG (reference sequence). Trimming took 7 bases from V and 1 from J, leaving 20 bases between them. CDR3 size: 16 residues. CDR3 in DNA: TGTGCCTACACAGACCCTGGACTTCGTTCCTACAATGAGCAGTTCTTC. Its protein is CAYTDPGLRSYNEQFF.

The chain is built from TRBV12-5 and TRBJ1-4; the match to TRBD1 covers 12 bases. Looked up from germline, CDR1 is LGHNT and CDR2 is FRNRAP. V gave up 4 bases and J gave up 3 bases; unmatched junction bases: 12. This CDR3 is built from 19 residues. The chain's CDR3 is CASGSPGTGGVWANEKLFF. Written as DNA, the CDR3 is TGTGCTAGTGGTTCCCCAGGGACAGGGGGCGTCTGGGCTAATGAAAAACTGTTTTTT.

This sequence joins TRBV27 and TRBJ2-2; the D is unclear. In germline, CDR1 is MNHEY, CDR2 SMNVEV (reference sequence). The V end was cut by 6 bases, the J end by 5 bases, with 13 bases between. This CDR3 region has 14 residues. The CDR3 DNA sequence: TGTGCCAGCAGCCGTCAGTCAGGAACCGGGGAGCTGTTTTTT. Its protein product is CASSRQSGTGELFF.

The CDR3 nucleotides read TGTGCCAGCAGCTTCTGGGGACTAGCGGGAGGGAGGAATGAGCAGTTCTTC. It codes for CASSFWGLAGGRNEQFF. The chain recombines TRBV13 with TRBJ2-1; 16 nucleotides match TRBD2. V trimming: 3 bases; J trimming: 7 bases; junction bases outside the gene matches: 6. The CDR3 loop spans 17 amino acids. Germline loops: CDR1 PRHDT, CDR2 FYEKMQ (reference sequence).

V and J are TRBV4-2 and TRBJ1-1, with D maybe TRBD1 (5 bases). Germline CDR1 LGHNA, CDR2 YNFKEQ. The ends were cut back, 0 bases at V and 4 bases at J, with 12 bases in the middle. The CDR3 has 15 amino acids. The CDR3 DNA is TGTGCCAGCAGCCAAGAGGCGTTTAGGGGCACTGAAGCTTTCTTT. It translates to CASSQEAFRGTEAFF.

The genes are TRBV6-6 and TRBJ1-2; the match to TRBD1 covers 8 bases. V gave up 0 bases and J gave up 6 bases; unmatched junction bases: 6. The CDR3 is 15 residues long. Germline CDR1 and CDR2: MNHNY and SVGAGI (reference sequence). The CDR3: CASSYSDREGDGYTF. In DNA form, the CDR3 reads TGTGCCAGCAGTTACTCGGACAGGGAAGGAGATGGCTACACCTTC.

The chain recombines TRBV30 with TRBJ2-3; possibly TRBD2 for D (7 bases). The CDR3 has 14 amino acids. Germline CDR1 is GTSNPN and CDR2 is SVGIG (reference sequence). V lost 3 bases and J lost 3, with 13 bases in between. The CDR3 region has the DNA TGTGCCTGGAGCACAAGGGGGGGAACAGATACGCAGTATTTT. This gives the protein CAWSTRGGTDTQYF.

This clone was seen a few times. The J gene is TRBJ1-4, the V gene TRBV30; 8 positions match TRBD1. Germline V gene data show CDR1 as GTSNPN and CDR2 as SVGIG (reference sequence). This CDR3 comprises 14 residues. With V trimmed by 3 bases and J by 7 bases, 7 bases remained unmatched. The chain's CDR3 is CAWSRTGSIEKLFF. CDR3 bases: TGTGCCTGGAGCCGGACAGGGTCAATTGAAAAACTGTTTTTT.

The rearrangement uses TRBV6-5 and TRBJ2-7, with D maybe TRBD1 (6 bases). The germline V gene has CDR1 MNHEY and CDR2 SVGAGI. This CDR3 contains 15 residues. V dropped 4 bases and J dropped 2 bases, with 15 bases sitting between them. CDR3 loop: CASSSPGTPTYEQYF. DNA for the CDR3: TGTGCCAGCAGTTCCCCCGGGACACCTACCTACGAGCAGTACTTC.

This rearrangement joins TRBV29-1 to TRBJ1-1; D may be TRBD1 (5 bases). The ends were cut back, 7 bases at V and 3 bases at J, with 15 bases in the middle. CDR3 length: 13 residues. CDR1 is SQVTM, CDR2 ANQGSEA, per germline. In nucleotides, the CDR3 is TGCAGCGCCCGGGCAGGGAAGGACACTGAAGCTTTCTTT. Its translation: CSARAGKDTEAFF.

The chain couples TRBV9 to TRBJ2-1; 7 bases are shared with TRBD2. The V gene's germline CDR1 is SGDLS and CDR2 YYNGEE. The trim removed 1 base at V and 0 bases at J, leaving 7 bases unmatched. This CDR3 is 17 amino acids long. CDR3 loop: CASSVPSSGLSYNEQFF. The CDR3 region has the DNA TGTGCCAGCAGCGTACCATCTAGCGGCCTCTCCTACAATGAGCAGTTCTTC.

The rearrangement joins TRBV7-9 to TRBJ2-6, with 7 bases that match TRBD1. Germline CDR1 reads SEHNR; CDR2 reads FQNEAQ (reference sequence). V lost 4 bases to trimming and J lost 1 base; unmatched junction nucleotides: 13. The CDR3 extends over 19 amino acids. The CDR3 coding sequence is TGTGCCAGCAGCTCCCTGCCGGGACAGATTCTTTCTGGGGCCAACGTCCTGACTTTC. Its translation is CASSSLPGQILSGANVLTF.

The chain joins TRBV9 to TRBJ1-2, with 9 bases that match TRBD1. The germline V gene encodes CDR1 SGDLS and CDR2 YYNGEE. V dropped 2 bases and J dropped 8; count of bases not matched to a gene: 10. The CDR3 covers 15 residues. CDR3 nucleotides: TGTGCCAGCAGCGTCCCGAATACAGGGGGCGACGGCTACACCTTC. This translates into CASSVPNTGGDGYTF.

The chain carries TRBV11-3 and TRBJ2-7; 8 bases are shared with TRBD2. The germline V gene has CDR1 SGHNT and CDR2 YENEEA. The J segment lost 3 bases and the V segment lost 3 bases, leaving 13 bases of the junction unmatched. The CDR3 has 17 residues. The CDR3 DNA reads TGTGCCAGCAGCTTGAATAGCGGGACCCCCTTAGACTACGAGCAGTACTTC. Translating it yields CASSLNSGTPLDYEQYF.

This chain links TRBV6-5 with TRBJ2-1; tentative D call: TRBD2 (6 bases). This CDR3 is 11 amino acids long. V dropped 3 bases and J dropped 14 bases, with 11 bases sitting between them. Germline V gene lookup returns CDR1 MNHEY and CDR2 SVGAGI. The CDR3 loop reads CASSYPGDEFF. The CDR3 region has the DNA TGTGCCAGCAGTTATCCGGGGGACGAGTTCTTC.

CDR3 DNA sequence: TGTGCCAGCACCCTGGGGGGGGAACCTTACGAGCAGTACTTC. Its protein is CASTLGGEPYEQYF. This chain joins TRBV9 and TRBJ2-7; 7 positions match TRBD2. Germline values: CDR1 SGDLS, CDR2 YYNGEE. This CDR3 is built from 14 residues. V shed 6 bases, J shed 4 bases, and the junction held 10 bases outside the gene matches. The full variable domain, with the rest looked up from reference TRBV9 and TRBJ2-7, is DSGVTQTPKHLITATGQRVTLRCSPRSGDLSVYWYQQSLDQGLQFLIQYYNGEERAKGNILERFSAQQFPDLHSELNLSSLELGDSALYFCASTLGGEPYEQYFGPGTRLTVT.